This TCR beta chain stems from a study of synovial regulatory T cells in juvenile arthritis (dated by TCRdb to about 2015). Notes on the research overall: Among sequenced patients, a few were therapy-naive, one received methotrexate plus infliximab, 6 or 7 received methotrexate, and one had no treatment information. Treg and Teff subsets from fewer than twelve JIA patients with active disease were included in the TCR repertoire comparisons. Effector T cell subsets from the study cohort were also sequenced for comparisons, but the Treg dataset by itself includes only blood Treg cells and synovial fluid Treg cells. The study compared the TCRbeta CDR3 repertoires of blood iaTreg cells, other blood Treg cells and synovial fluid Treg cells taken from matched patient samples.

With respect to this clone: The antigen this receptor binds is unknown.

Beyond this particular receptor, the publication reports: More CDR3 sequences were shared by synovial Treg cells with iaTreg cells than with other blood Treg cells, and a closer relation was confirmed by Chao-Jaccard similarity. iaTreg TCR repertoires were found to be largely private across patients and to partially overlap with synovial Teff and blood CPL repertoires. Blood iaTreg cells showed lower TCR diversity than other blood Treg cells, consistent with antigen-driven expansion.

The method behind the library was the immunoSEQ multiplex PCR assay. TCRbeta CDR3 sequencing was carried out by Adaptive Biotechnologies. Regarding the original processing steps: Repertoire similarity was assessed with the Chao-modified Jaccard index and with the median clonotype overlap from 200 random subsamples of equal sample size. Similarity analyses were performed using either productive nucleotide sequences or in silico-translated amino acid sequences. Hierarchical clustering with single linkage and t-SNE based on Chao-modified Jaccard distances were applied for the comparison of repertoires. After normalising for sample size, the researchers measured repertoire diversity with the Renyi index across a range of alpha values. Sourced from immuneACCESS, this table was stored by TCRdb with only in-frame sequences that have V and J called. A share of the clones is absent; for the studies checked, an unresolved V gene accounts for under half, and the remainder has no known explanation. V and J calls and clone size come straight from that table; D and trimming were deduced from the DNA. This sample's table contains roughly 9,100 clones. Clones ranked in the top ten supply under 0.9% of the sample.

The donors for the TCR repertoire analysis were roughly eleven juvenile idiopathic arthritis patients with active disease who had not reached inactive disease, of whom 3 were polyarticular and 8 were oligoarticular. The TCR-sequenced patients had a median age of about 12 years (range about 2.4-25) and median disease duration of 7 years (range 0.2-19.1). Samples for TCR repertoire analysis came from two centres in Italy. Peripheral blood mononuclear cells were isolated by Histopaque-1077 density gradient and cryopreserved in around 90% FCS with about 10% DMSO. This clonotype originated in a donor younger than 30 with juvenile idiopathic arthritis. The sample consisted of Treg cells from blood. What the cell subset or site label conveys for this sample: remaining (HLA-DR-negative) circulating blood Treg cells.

The CDR3 reads CASSYSDRGPYEKLFF. This chain is built from TRBV6-5 and TRBJ1-4; TCRdb outputs TRBD1, but without DNA this stays unchecked. Via the germline V gene, CDR1 is MNHEY and CDR2 SVGAGI. The CDR3 holds 16 amino acids from the cysteine to the phenylalanine. DNA was not recorded.